Each of the 18 T cell receptor beta chains below was sequenced from the same sample in a study of blood T cell repertoires in COVID-19. Some clones are missing from TCRdb's copy, which holds only in-frame ones; the method was immunoSEQ multiplex PCR. The table shows approximately 250,000 clones, with 85% occurring only once. The sample comprised PBMCs or T cells enriched from blood (not recorded which). These receptors all come from a woman between 45 and 60 years old with acute COVID-19.

This clone was recorded once. This sequence joins TRBV4-3 and TRBJ1-4; D not resolved. V dropped 0 bases and J dropped 3 bases, with 17 bases sitting between them. Germline-derived CDR1 and CDR2 are LGHNA and YSLEER. The CDR3 totals 18 residues. The CDR3 nucleotides are TGCGCCAGCAGCCAAGATTTCCCGGGAAGGAGAGCTAATGAAAAACTGTTTTTT. It encodes CASSQDFPGRRANEKLFF.

This clone has just a few counts. The chain has TRBV6-5 and TRBJ2-7; no reliable D call. The CDR3 is 15 amino acids. CDR1 MNHEY and CDR2 SVGAGI come from the germline V gene. Trimming cost V 0 bases and J 3 bases, with 12 bases left between them. This CDR3 reads CASSYSRQNHYEQYF. In DNA form, the CDR3 reads TGTGCCAGCAGTTACTCGCGGCAGAACCACTACGAGCAGTACTTC.

This CDR3 is CASSEQGAGTEAFF. The CDR3 coding sequence is TGTGCCAGCAGCGAGCAGGGGGCGGGCACTGAAGCTTTCTTT. The V and J genes are TRBV7-2 and TRBJ1-1, with TRBD1 matching over 8 bases. This CDR3 is 14 amino acids long. V was pared by 5 bases and J by 4 bases, with 6 bases of the junction left unmatched. Germline V lookup: CDR1 SGHTA, CDR2 FQGNSA.

This clone was picked up one time. This rearrangement joins TRBV6-5 to TRBJ2-1, with TRBD2 matching 9 bases. There are 15 residues in the CDR3. Germline CDR1 MNHEY, CDR2 SVGAGI. Unmatched junction bases numbered 9, after V lost 7 bases and J lost 5 bases. CDR3 in DNA: TGTGCCAGCACCCTTATTAGCGGGGGAAACAATGAGCAGTTCTTC. It is translated as CASTLISGGNNEQFF.

The chain couples TRBV19 to TRBJ2-2, with D possibly being TRBD2 (6 bases). With 4 bases removed from V and 13 bases from J, the gap between germline ends came to 13 bases. The CDR3 is made up of 12 amino acids. Germline V gene data show CDR1 as LNHDA and CDR2 as SQIVND (reference sequence). The CDR3 protein is CASSNTGGVLFF. The CDR3, as DNA: TGTGCCAGTAGTAATACCGGGGGTGTGCTGTTTTTT.

This rearrangement joins TRBV7-2 to TRBJ1-5, with D maybe TRBD1 (5 bases). The CDR3 totals 16 residues. Per germline, CDR1 SGHTA and CDR2 FQGNSA. V was shortened by 0 bases and J by 4 bases, with 13 bases between the two germline ends. CDR3 in DNA: TGTGCCAGCAGCTTAGCGGGGGGGGTTGGAAATCAGCCCCAGCATTTT. Translated: CASSLAGGVGNQPQHF.

The rearrangement uses TRBV30 and TRBJ1-2; D unclear. CDR1 is GTSNPN and CDR2 is SVGIG in the germline V gene (reference sequence). V lost 0 bases to trimming and J lost 7 bases, with 12 bases between them. This CDR3 has 13 amino acids. The CDR3 DNA follows: TGTGCCTGGAGTGTACTGTCGGGTCTTGGCTACACCTTC. The encoded protein is CAWSVLSGLGYTF.

The chain has TRBV6-2 or TRBV6-3 and TRBJ2-7; tentative D call: TRBD1 (6 bases). The CDR3 sequence is 16 residues long. Germline CDR1 MNHEY, CDR2 SVGEGT. Trimming removed 2 bases from V and 0 bases from J, with 14 bases in between. DNA for the CDR3: TGTGCCAGCAGTTACGGTACCCGACAGGTCTCCTACGAGCAGTACTTC. The encoded protein is CASSYGTRQVSYEQYF.

The chain couples TRBV11-2 to TRBJ2-2; weak D call: TRBD2 (7 bases). Trimming pared 4 bases from V and 0 bases from J, leaving 12 bases between. Germline loops: CDR1 SGHAT, CDR2 FQNNGV. The CDR3 sequence is 16 residues long. CDR3 in DNA: TGTGCCAGCAGCTGGGTCGGGGGGCCGAACACCGGGGAGCTGTTTTTT. Its protein product is CASSWVGGPNTGELFF. Combining the CDR3 with reference TRBV11-2 and TRBJ2-2 gives the whole variable domain EAGVAQSPRYKIIEKRQSVAFWCNPISGHATLYWYQQILGQGPKLLIQFQNNGVVDDSQLPKDRFSAERLKGVDSTLKIQPAKLEDSAVYLCASSWVGGPNTGELFFGEGSRLTVL.

The V and J genes are TRBV19 and TRBJ2-5; 11 positions match TRBD2. This CDR3 is built from 16 residues. Germline trimming cut 0 bases from V and 4 bases from J; bases unmatched to any gene: 4. Germline assignment: CDR1 LNHDA and CDR2 SQIVND (reference sequence). This chain's CDR3 is CASSIDPSGGRETQYF. As DNA, the CDR3 is TGTGCCAGTAGTATAGACCCTAGCGGGGGGCGAGAGACCCAGTACTTC.

V and J are TRBV27 and TRBJ2-5; D may be TRBD2 (6 bases). Between the trimmed V and J ends, which lost 2 bases and 5 bases, there was a span of 21 bases. This CDR3 has 17 amino acids. Per the germline V gene, CDR1 is MNHEY and CDR2 is SMNVEV (reference sequence). CDR3 coding DNA: TGTGCCAGCAGTTTAACGCCCAGCGGGCGTTCGATGGAGACCCAGTACTTC. Translating gives CASSLTPSGRSMETQYF.

The V and J genes are TRBV19 and TRBJ1-2; possible D gene TRBD1, 5 bases. The CDR3 is made up of 13 amino acids. The V and J ends lost 4 bases and 1 base respectively, with 7 bases between them. Germline CDR1 is LNHDA and CDR2 is SQIVND (reference sequence). CDR3 DNA sequence: TGTGCCAGTAGTACGACAGTTAACTATGGCTACACCTTC. Its translation is CASSTTVNYGYTF.

A few counts support this clone. The CDR3 DNA follows: TGCGCCAGCAGCTGGCCCCCGGGGGGGGCGGGCACTGAAGCTTTCTTT. Its protein product is CASSWPPGGAGTEAFF. This sequence joins TRBV5-1 and TRBJ1-1; D is perhaps TRBD1 (6 bases). The CDR3 is 16 residues long. With 3 bases removed from V and 4 bases from J, the gap between germline ends came to 19 bases. Germline V gives CDR1 SGHRS, CDR2 YFSETQ.

This rearrangement joins TRBV7-9 to TRBJ2-2, with 12 positions matching TRBD2. In germline, CDR1 is SEHNR, CDR2 FQNEAQ (reference sequence). V gave up 5 bases and J gave up 1 base; unmatched junction bases: 8. The CDR3 spans 18 residues. CDR3: CASSPLAGGSLNTGELFF. The DNA of the CDR3 is TGTGCCAGCAGCCCACTAGCGGGGGGATCTTTGAACACCGGGGAGCTGTTTTTT.

This clone was picked up a small number of times. The V gene is TRBV30, the J gene TRBJ1-2; no clear D gene. CDR1 is GTSNPN, CDR2 SVGIG, per germline (reference sequence). CDR3 length: 14 amino acids. V lost 4 bases to trimming and J lost 4 bases, with 16 bases between them. Written as DNA, the CDR3 is TGTGCCTGGAAGGTGACCGGAGCTCGCTATGGCTACACCTTC. Amino acids: CAWKVTGARYGYTF.

The rearrangement links TRBV27 to TRBJ1-1, with 8 bases fitting TRBD1. J lost 4 bases, V lost 5 bases, and 9 bases had no gene match. CDR1 is MNHEY, CDR2 SMNVEV, per germline (reference sequence). This CDR3 contains 15 residues. The CDR3 region has the DNA TGTGCCAGCAGTCCAAGGACAGGGCTGGTCACTGAAGCTTTCTTT. This gives the protein CASSPRTGLVTEAFF.

The chain carries TRBV18 and TRBJ2-5; either TRBD1 or TRBD2 may fit D (5 bases each). Trimming left V 5 bases short and J 4 bases short, with 17 bases between. The CDR3 sequence is 15 residues long. The germline CDR1 and CDR2 sequences are KGHSH and LQKENI. The CDR3 nucleotides are TGTGCCAGCTCAGCACAGGAGGCGCATGGAGAGACCCAGTACTTC. Amino acid sequence: CASSAQEAHGETQYF.

This chain uses TRBV30 with TRBJ1-3; D is unclear. Germline loops: CDR1 GTSNPN, CDR2 SVGIG (reference sequence). V was trimmed by 5 bases and J by 2 bases, leaving 16 bases between them. The CDR3 contains 15 residues. The CDR3 coding sequence is TGTGCCTGGGTCGACATCTCTACAACTGGAAACACCATATATTTT. As protein: CAWVDISTTGNTIYF.